Each of the 7 T cell receptor beta chains below was sequenced from the same sample in a study of T cell changes during pregnancy in multiple sclerosis. TCRdb's copy holds only in-frame clones and misses some; the assay was immunoSEQ multiplex PCR. The sample has under 150,000 clones; less than 97% are singletons. The sequencing here drew on peripheral blood, taken after pregnancy. Receptors were obtained from a female donor with multiple sclerosis, enrolled in a pregnancy study.

The chain has TRBV7-9 and TRBJ2-5, with D uncertain. V gave up 3 bases and J gave up 2 bases, with 4 bases separating them. Germline values: CDR1 SEHNR, CDR2 FQNEAQ (reference sequence). The CDR3 runs to 12 residues. The CDR3 reads CASSFGQETQYF. Here the CDR3 DNA reads TGTGCCAGCAGCTTCGGGCAAGAGACCCAGTACTTC.

The rearrangement links TRBV19 to TRBJ2-7; the D gene is possibly TRBD2 (6 bases). Germline V CDR1 and CDR2: LNHDA, SQIVND (reference sequence). The V and J ends lost 1 base and 6 bases respectively, with 16 bases between them. The CDR3 has 15 amino acids. This CDR3 reads CASSIGTRGASEQYF. The DNA for the CDR3 is TGTGCCAGTAGTATAGGGACCCGCGGGGCATCCGAGCAGTACTTC.

The V and J genes are TRBV18 and TRBJ2-1; 10 bases line up with TRBD2. Germline trimming cut 2 bases from V and 5 bases from J; bases unmatched to any gene: 6. Germline V CDR1 and CDR2: KGHSH, LQKENI. The CDR3 contains 16 residues. In DNA, the CDR3 is TGTGCCAGCTCACCAAGATCTAGCGGGAGAGACAATGAGCAGTTCTTC. It yields the protein CASSPRSSGRDNEQFF.

The chain is built from TRBV25-1 and TRBJ2-7; D possibly corresponds to TRBD2 (5 bases). Per the germline V gene, CDR1 is MGHDK and CDR2 is SYGVNS. This CDR3 contains 11 residues. Trimming took 5 bases from V and 7 from J, leaving 9 bases between them. The CDR3 DNA sequence: TGTGCCAGCAGTAACACGGGGGAGCAGTACTTC. Residues: CASSNTGEQYF.

On this clone itself: One end of the junction does not line up with germline, which may come from a read error. This sequence joins TRBV7-7 and TRBJ2-1, with D maybe TRBD2 (6 bases). Looked up from germline, CDR1 is SSHAT and CDR2 is FNYEAQ (reference sequence). There are 15 residues in the CDR3. The CDR3 nucleotides read TGTGCTAGCAGCTTAGCGTTAGCGGCTCACAATGAGCAGTTCTTC. Translation gives CASSLALAAHNEQFF.

CDR3 protein: CASSSSGTGRGNTIYF. CDR3 nucleotide sequence: TGTGCCAGCAGTTCGTCCGGGACAGGCCGAGGAAACACCATATATTTT. The chain recombines TRBV28 with TRBJ1-3; 8 bases are a match to TRBD1. The trim removed 4 bases at V and 4 bases at J, leaving 9 bases unmatched. This CDR3 is 16 amino acids long. Germline V gene data show CDR1 as MDHEN and CDR2 as SYDVKM.

This chain links TRBV7-9 with TRBJ2-1; TRBD2 might be the D (6 bases). Between the trimmed V and J ends, which lost 6 bases and 12 bases, there was a span of 15 bases. Looked up from germline, CDR1 is SEHNR and CDR2 is FQNEAQ (reference sequence). The CDR3 runs 12 residues. The CDR3, as DNA: TGTGCCAGCAGGACATTAGCGGACGGGCAGTTCTTC. Its protein is CASRTLADGQFF.